Ten or more counts support the clone carrying this T cell receptor (beta chain). In TCRdb, the 5' RACE reads were re-called with MiXCR into one record per CDR3 protein. The sample records a few hundred thousand distinct CDR3 sequences, less than 20% being singletons. This record belongs to a study of identical twins. From germline, CDR1 is SGHRS and CDR2 YFSETQ. The CDR3 loop spans 13 amino acids. The junction had 7 bases not matched to a gene; V was cut back by 4 bases and J by 6 bases. This chain joins TRBV5-1 and TRBJ2-7, with 7 nucleotides matching TRBD1. The TCR originated in a man aged 45-65 years in good health. The source material was naive T cells sorted from blood. CDR3 loop: CASSPDRVLEQYF. Written as DNA, the CDR3 is TGCGCCAGCAGCCCAGACAGGGTCCTCGAGCAGTACTTC.